One sample yielded the 3 T cell receptor beta chains listed below, sequenced in a study of blood T cell repertoires in COVID-19. Assay used: immunoSEQ multiplex PCR; TCRdb lists only in-frame clones, some missing. In the table there are about 15,000 clones, 84% of which are singletons. Sequences were obtained from peripheral blood. Receptors originate from a human donor in a cohort sampled during active COVID-19.

The genes are TRBV19 and TRBJ2-5; 10 positions agree with TRBD1. This CDR3 region has 16 residues. The V gene's germline CDR1 is LNHDA and CDR2 SQIVND (reference sequence). V trimming: 4 bases; J trimming: 2 bases; junction bases outside the gene matches: 7. Written as DNA, the CDR3 is TGTGCCAGTAGTAACCCAAGGACAGGGGGGCAAGAGACCCAGTACTTC. As protein: CASSNPRTGGQETQYF.

The chain employs TRBV9 and TRBJ2-3, with TRBD1 matching over 7 bases. The V segment lost 3 bases and the J segment 0 bases; nucleotides outside the gene matches: 7. Looked up from germline, CDR1 is SGDLS and CDR2 is YYNGEE. This CDR3 region has 16 residues. CDR3 in amino acids: CASSAGTAPSTDTQYF. The CDR3 DNA reads TGTGCCAGCAGCGCGGGGACAGCCCCTAGCACAGATACGCAGTATTTT.

The genes are TRBV18 and TRBJ1-3; a possible D gene is TRBD1 (5 bases). The germline V and J ends were trimmed by 4 bases and 2 bases, with 15 bases remaining between them. The germline V gene has CDR1 KGHSH and CDR2 LQKENI. The CDR3 spans 16 residues. The CDR3 here is CASSQLSGDPGNTIYF. In nucleotides, the CDR3 is TGTGCCAGCTCACAACTGTCGGGGGATCCTGGAAACACCATATATTTT.